Below, 12 T cell receptor beta chains from the same sample are listed, as sequenced in a study of blood T cell repertoires in COVID-19. Produced via immunoSEQ multiplex PCR; TCRdb's table is partial and in-frame only. This sample has about 430,000 clones, with roughly nine tenths found just once. Sequenced material: PBMCs or T cells enriched from blood (not recorded which). Receptor source: a man younger than 45 who had recovered from COVID-19.

The V gene is TRBV7-9, the J gene TRBJ1-5, with unresolved D. The V end lost 3 bases, the J end lost 2 bases, and 8 bases lay between the germline ends. The CDR3 totals 14 residues. Germline lookup yields CDR1 SEHNR and CDR2 FQNEAQ (reference sequence). CDR3 amino acids: CASSLLGGNQPQHF. CDR3 nucleotides: TGTGCCAGCAGCTTGCTCGGTGGCAATCAGCCCCAGCATTTT.

The gene calls are TRBV15 and TRBJ1-5, with D maybe TRBD1 (6 bases). The V gene lost 0 bases and the J gene lost 3 bases, with 12 bases spanning the gap. The length of the CDR3 is 16 residues. CDR1 LNHNV and CDR2 YYDKDF come from the germline V gene (reference sequence). CDR3 DNA sequence: TGTGCCACCAGCAGAGATTGGACAGAGAACAATCAGCCCCAGCATTTT. Amino acid sequence: CATSRDWTENNQPQHF. Combining the CDR3 with reference TRBV15 and TRBJ1-5 gives the whole variable domain DAMVIQNPRYQVTQFGKPVTLSCSQTLNHNVMYWYQQKSSQAPKLLFHYYDKDFNNEADTPDNFQSRRPNTSFCFLDIRSPGLGDTAMYLCATSRDWTENNQPQHFGDGTRLSIL.

This clone showed up just once. The chain employs TRBV28 and TRBJ1-2, with TRBD1 matching over 9 bases. The J segment lost 5 bases and the V segment lost 6 bases, leaving 10 bases of the junction unmatched. The CDR3 is made up of 15 amino acids. Per germline, CDR1 MDHEN and CDR2 SYDVKM. The CDR3 DNA follows: TGTGCCAGCAGAGGACAGGGGAGCTCTGAATATGGCTACACCTTC. Amino acids: CASRGQGSSEYGYTF.

This chain connects TRBV18 to TRBJ2-7; 7 bases fit TRBD2. The trim removed 1 base at V and 2 bases at J, leaving 5 bases unmatched. The CDR3 has 15 residues. Germline V gene data show CDR1 as KGHSH and CDR2 as LQKENI. The CDR3 here is CASSPREGLTYEQYF. For the CDR3, the DNA is TGTGCCAGCTCACCACGGGAGGGACTTACCTACGAGCAGTACTTC.

The rearrangement joins TRBV6-5 to TRBJ1-2; a weak D match, TRBD1 (5 bases). CDR1 MNHEY and CDR2 SVGAGI come from the germline V gene. V was clipped by 6 bases and J by 8 bases, with 16 bases between them. The CDR3 totals 13 residues. CDR3 nucleotides: TGTGCCAGCAGGCGACAGTCCCTATCCGGCTACACCTTC. Encoded protein: CASRRQSLSGYTF.

The chain uses TRBV6-1 and TRBJ2-5; TRBD1 matches 9 bases. This CDR3 is 16 amino acids long. Germline CDR1 and CDR2: MNHNS and SASEGT. V was pared by 6 bases and J by 5 bases, with 13 bases of the junction left unmatched. The CDR3 loop reads CASRESGTGIWETQYF. CDR3 sequence (DNA): TGTGCCAGCAGAGAATCCGGGACAGGGATTTGGGAGACCCAGTACTTC.

This clone appeared once. The chain recombines TRBV6-1 with TRBJ1-2; unclear D gene. From germline, CDR1 is MNHNS and CDR2 SASEGT. The CDR3 is 14 residues long. Trimming pared 1 base from V and 4 bases from J, leaving 10 bases between. CDR3 amino acids: CASSEGGDPYGYTF. CDR3 bases: TGTGCCAGCAGTGAAGGGGGAGACCCCTATGGCTACACCTTC.

The J gene is TRBJ2-1, the V gene TRBV5-4, with D possibly being TRBD2 (6 bases). Between the trimmed V and J ends, which lost 4 bases and 8 bases, there was a span of 19 bases. Germline V gene lookup returns CDR1 SGHNT and CDR2 YYREEE (reference sequence). The CDR3 is 15 residues long. CDR3: CASSPAGLDNYEQFF. CDR3 nucleotide sequence: TGTGCCAGCAGCCCCGCGGGGCTAGATAACTATGAGCAGTTCTTC.

Regarding this clone: Given a much more abundant clone one base away, this may be a read error. The V call is TRBV11-3, the J call TRBJ1-1, with 9 bases fitting TRBD1. Losses at the gene ends were 5 bases for V and 4 bases for J; bases not matched to a gene: 2. This CDR3 is 13 amino acids long. Per germline, CDR1 SGHNT and CDR2 YENEEA. The DNA of the CDR3 is TGTGCCAGCAGCCTGACAGGGGGCACTGAAGCTTTCTTT. Protein product: CASSLTGGTEAFF.

On this clone itself: Other DNA sequences of this sample code for an identical CDR3. The chain employs TRBV28 and TRBJ1-5; no clear D. The CDR3 totals 13 residues. Germline values: CDR1 MDHEN, CDR2 SYDVKM. V was pared by 3 bases and J by 2 bases, with 5 bases between. CDR3 protein: CASSFLGNQPQHF. The DNA of the CDR3 is TGTGCCAGCAGTTTTCTCGGCAATCAGCCCCAGCATTTT.

This clone was picked up one time. The rearrangement uses TRBV10-2 and TRBJ2-1; D unclear. The germline V gene has CDR1 WSHSY and CDR2 SAAADI. CDR3 length equals 13 residues. V was shortened by 7 bases and J by 9 bases, with 16 bases between the two germline ends. The CDR3: CASIIVSGGEQFF. The DNA for the CDR3 is TGCGCCAGCATCATAGTCTCCGGCGGTGAGCAGTTCTTC.

The CDR3 sequence: CASSEGRGYGYTF. CDR3 nucleotide sequence: TGCGCCAGCAGTGAGGGCCGCGGCTATGGCTACACCTTC. V gene TRBV10-1 combines with J gene TRBJ1-2; D ambiguous. Trimming took 2 bases from V and 4 from J, leaving 8 bases between them. The germline V gene encodes CDR1 WNHNN and CDR2 SYGVQD (reference sequence). This CDR3 comprises 13 residues.